Shown below are 7 T cell receptor beta chains from a single sample sequenced in a study of OX40 agonist ivuxolimab in advanced cancers. Data came from immunoSEQ multiplex PCR; TCRdb stores just in-frame clones and leaves some out. The sample has roughly 87,000 clones, around 92% seen once; the top ten hold approximately 8.6%. The material sequenced was CD4+ or CD8+ T cells sorted from blood, taken in a trial of the OX40 agonist ivuxolimab. The receptors were sampled from an adult with an advanced solid tumor such as melanoma, head and neck, liver or kidney cancer.

The chain is built from TRBV14 and TRBJ1-4, with D tentatively TRBD1 (6 bases). Germline CDR1 reads SGHDN; CDR2 reads FVKESK. V was trimmed by 1 base and J by 3 bases, leaving 12 bases between them. The CDR3 consists of 16 residues. The chain's CDR3 is CASSQAPGVANEKLFF. The CDR3 nucleotides read TGTGCCAGCAGCCAAGCCCCAGGGGTTGCTAATGAAAAACTGTTTTTT.

V gene TRBV2 combines with J gene TRBJ2-6, with D possibly being TRBD2 (6 bases). V lost 6 bases to trimming and J lost 1 base, with 10 bases between them. The germline V gene has CDR1 SNHLY and CDR2 FYNNEI. CDR3 length: 15 amino acids. The CDR3 sequence is CASRRGRSGANVLTF. CDR3 bases: TGTGCCAGCAGGAGAGGGAGGTCTGGGGCCAACGTCCTGACTTTC. Variable domain in full (rest from reference TRBV2 and TRBJ2-6): EPEVTQTPSHQVTQMGQEVILRCVPISNHLYFYWYRQILGQKVEFLVSFYNNEISEKSEIFDDQFSVERPDGSNFTLKIRSTKLEDSAMYFCASRRGRSGANVLTFGAGSRLTVL.

The rearrangement joins TRBV2 to TRBJ1-2; TRBD1 might be the D (5 bases). The CDR3 has 13 amino acids. Germline values: CDR1 SNHLY, CDR2 FYNNEI. V lost 6 bases and J lost 3, with 11 bases in between. DNA of the CDR3: TGTGCCAGCAGAGAGGGGCCTTACTATGGCTACACCTTC. Its protein product is CASREGPYYGYTF.

This CDR3 is CASSIDIPHGYTF. The CDR3 nucleotides are TGTGCCAGTAGTATAGATATACCCCATGGCTACACCTTC. The chain uses TRBV19 and TRBJ1-2; D uncertain. The CDR3 covers 13 residues. V was shortened by 0 bases and J by 6 bases, with 8 bases between the two germline ends. CDR1 and CDR2 (germline): LNHDA, SQIVND (reference sequence).

The chain uses TRBV27 and TRBJ2-7; D uncertain. V was trimmed by 1 base and J by 4 bases, leaving 5 bases between them. The germline V gene encodes CDR1 MNHEY and CDR2 SMNVEV (reference sequence). This CDR3 contains 12 residues. In nucleotides, the CDR3 is TGTGCCAGCAGTTTATGGGGATACGAGCAGTACTTC. It translates to CASSLWGYEQYF.

The genes are TRBV4-2 and TRBJ1-2; D unresolved. Germline V gene sequence: CDR1 LGHNA, CDR2 YNFKEQ. The CDR3 has 12 residues. Deletions cut 0 bases from V and 9 bases from J, with 8 bases between. Here the CDR3 DNA reads TGTGCCAGCAGCCAAGATGGAACCAGCTACACCTTC. Protein sequence: CASSQDGTSYTF.

To note about this clone: One end of the junction is discordant with germline, which a read error may explain. The chain couples TRBV10-2 to TRBJ1-6; no clear D. The germline gives CDR1 WSHSY, CDR2 SAAADI. The CDR3 spans 14 residues. The CDR3 nucleotides are TGCGCCAGCAGTCAGTCCAGCTTTAATTCACCCCTCCACTTT. Translation: CASSQSSFNSPLHF.